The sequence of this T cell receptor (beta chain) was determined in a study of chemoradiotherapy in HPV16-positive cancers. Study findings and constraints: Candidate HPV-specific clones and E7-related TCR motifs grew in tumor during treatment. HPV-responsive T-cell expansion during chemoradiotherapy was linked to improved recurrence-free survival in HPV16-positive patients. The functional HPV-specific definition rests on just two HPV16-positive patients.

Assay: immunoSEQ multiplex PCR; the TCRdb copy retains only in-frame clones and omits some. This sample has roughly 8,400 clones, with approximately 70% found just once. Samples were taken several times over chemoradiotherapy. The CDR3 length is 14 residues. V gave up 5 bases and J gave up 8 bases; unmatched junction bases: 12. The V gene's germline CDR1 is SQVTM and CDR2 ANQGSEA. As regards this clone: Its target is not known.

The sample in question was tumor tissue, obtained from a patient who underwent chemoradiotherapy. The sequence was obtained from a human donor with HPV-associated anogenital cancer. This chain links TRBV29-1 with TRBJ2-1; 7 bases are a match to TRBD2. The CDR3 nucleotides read TGCAGCGTTCTCGGCGGGAGCACTGTTGATGAGCAGTTCTTC. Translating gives CSVLGGSTVDEQFF.